This T cell receptor beta chain stems from a study of HIV-infected patients and healthy controls. The CDR3 covers 11 residues. Looked up from germline, CDR1 is SNHLY and CDR2 is FYNNEI. The ends were cut back, 7 bases at V and 3 bases at J, with 3 bases in the middle. TCRdb ran MiXCR on the 5' RACE reads and lists one entry per CDR3 protein. Of about 70,000 distinct CDR3 sequences in the sample, 16% were seen once. In this sample, this clonotype turned up many times. The clonotype comes from a human donor in good health. Sequencing used CD4+ T cells from blood. The chain uses TRBV2 and TRBJ1-4, with D uncertain. CDR3 in DNA: TGTGCCAGCACTGCTAATGAAAAACTGTTTTTT. The encoded protein is CASTANEKLFF.